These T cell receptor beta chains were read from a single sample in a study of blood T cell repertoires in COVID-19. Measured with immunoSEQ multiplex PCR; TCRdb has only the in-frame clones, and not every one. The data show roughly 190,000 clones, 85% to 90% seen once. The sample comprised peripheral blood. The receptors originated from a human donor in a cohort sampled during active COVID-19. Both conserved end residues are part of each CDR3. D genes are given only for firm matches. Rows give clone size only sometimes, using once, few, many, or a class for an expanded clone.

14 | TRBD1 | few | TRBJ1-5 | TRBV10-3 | TGTGCCATCAGTGGAGGGGGCGACAATCAGCCCCAGCATTTT | CAISGGGDNQPQHF
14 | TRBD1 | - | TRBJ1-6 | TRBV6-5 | TGTGCCAGCAGGAGGGGACAGAAAGATTCACCCCTCCACTTT | CASRRGQKDSPLHF
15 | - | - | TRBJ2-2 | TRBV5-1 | TGCGCCAGCAGCTTGCCGGGGGGCAGCACCGGGGAGCTGTTTTTT | CASSLPGGSTGELFF
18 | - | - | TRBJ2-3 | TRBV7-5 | TGTGTCAGAAGCATGCACCACCACAAAAGCGGGACCACAGATACGCAGTATTTT | CVRSMHHHKSGTTDTQYF
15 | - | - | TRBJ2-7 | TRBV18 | TGTGCCAGCTCTCGTACAGGGAGTGTCGGCTACGAGCAGTACTTC | CASSRTGSVGYEQYF
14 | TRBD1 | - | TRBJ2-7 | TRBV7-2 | TGTGCCAGCAGCTTGTGGACAGGGTCAGGCGAGCAGTACTTC | CASSLWTGSGEQYF
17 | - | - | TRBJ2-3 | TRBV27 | - | CASSSSLMTSGRDTQYF
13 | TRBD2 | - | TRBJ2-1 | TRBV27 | TGTGCCAGCAGTTCTAGCGGGAGCGGGGAGCAGTTCTTC | CASSSSGSGEQFF
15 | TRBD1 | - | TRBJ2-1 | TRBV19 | TGTGCCAGTAGGATGGACAGGAGCTCCTACAATGAGCAGTTCTTC | CASRMDRSSYNEQFF
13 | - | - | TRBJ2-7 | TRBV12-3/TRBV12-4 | TGTGCCAGCAGCTCATTGTCAGGATTCGAGCAGTACTTC | CASSSLSGFEQYF
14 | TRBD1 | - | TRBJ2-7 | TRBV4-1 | TGCGCCAGCAGCCAAGCCGGGACAGGGTACGAGCAGTACTTC | CASSQAGTGYEQYF
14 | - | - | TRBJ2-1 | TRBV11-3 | TGTGCCAGCAGCTTTTCGGCTAGCAGTGATGAGCAGTTCTTC | CASSFSASSDEQFF
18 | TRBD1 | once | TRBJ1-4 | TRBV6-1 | TGTGCCAGCAGTGCAAGCACAGGGGGACTCTCTATGGGTGAAAAACTGTTTTTT | CASSASTGGLSMGEKLFF
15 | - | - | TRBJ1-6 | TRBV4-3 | TGCGCCAGCAGCCAAGGCCAGGGGCCAAATTCACCCCTCCACTTT | CASSQGQGPNSPLHF
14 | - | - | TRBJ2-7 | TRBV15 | TGTGCCACCAGCAGGACCGGGACTTACTACGAGCAGTACTTC | CATSRTGTYYEQYF
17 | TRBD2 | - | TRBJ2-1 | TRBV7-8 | TGTGCCAGCAGCTTAGGGGGGACTAGCGGGGGAGAGAATGAGCAGTTCTTC | CASSLGGTSGGENEQFF
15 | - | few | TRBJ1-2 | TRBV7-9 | TGTGCCAGCAGCCGGGCCGACAGCGTTTGGTATGGCTACACCTTC | CASSRADSVWYGYTF
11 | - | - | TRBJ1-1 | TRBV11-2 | TGTGCCAGCAGCTTAGAACATGAAGCTTTCTTT | CASSLEHEAFF
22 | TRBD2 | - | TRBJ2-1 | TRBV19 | TGTGCCAGTAGTATGGGACTAGCGGGTATCTTAGAGGCTAGGGGGGGTTACAATGAGCAGTTCTTC | CASSMGLAGILEARGGYNEQFF
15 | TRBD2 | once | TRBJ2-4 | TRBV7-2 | TGTGCCAGCAGCTTCGGCGGGAGATCCAAAAACATTCAGTACTTC | CASSFGGRSKNIQYF
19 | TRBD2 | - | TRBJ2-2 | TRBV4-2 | TGTGCCAGCAGCCAAGAAGGGCCTAGCGGGTTGGCGAACACCGGGGAGCTGTTTTTT | CASSQEGPSGLANTGELFF
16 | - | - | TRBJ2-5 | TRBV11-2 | TGTGCCAGCACAAATCAGGGTCGGGGGGCCCGGGAGACCCAGTACTTC | CASTNQGRGARETQYF
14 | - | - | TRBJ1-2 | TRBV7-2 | TGTGCCAGCAGCTTAGGACACCAGTCCTATGGCTACACCTTC | CASSLGHQSYGYTF
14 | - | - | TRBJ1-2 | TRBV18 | TGTGCCAGCTCACCGGAGGGCATCAACTATGGCTACACCTTC | CASSPEGINYGYTF
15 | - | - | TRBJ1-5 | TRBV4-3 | TGCGCCAGCAGCCAAGAGGGAGGTAGCAATCAGCCCCAGCATTTT | CASSQEGGSNQPQHF
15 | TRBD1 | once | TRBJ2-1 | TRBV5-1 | TGCGCCAGCACCCTGGGGACAGGGGGTTACAATGAGCAGTTCTTC | CASTLGTGGYNEQFF
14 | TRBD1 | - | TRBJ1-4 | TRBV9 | TGTGCCAGCAGCGAGGGGACAGGTAATGAAAAACTGTTTTTT | CASSEGTGNEKLFF
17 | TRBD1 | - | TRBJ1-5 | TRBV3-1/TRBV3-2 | TGTGCCAGCAGCCAGAGAGGGGACAGAATTAGCAATCAGCCCCAGCATTTT | CASSQRGDRISNQPQHF
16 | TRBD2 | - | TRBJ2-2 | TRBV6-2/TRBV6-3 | TGTGCCAGCAGTCCAAGACTAGCGGCATCCACCGGGGAGCTGTTTTTT | CASSPRLAASTGELFF
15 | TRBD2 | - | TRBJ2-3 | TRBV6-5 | TGTGCCAGCAGGGATAGCGGGAGAGTAGCAGATACGCAGTATTTT | CASRDSGRVADTQYF
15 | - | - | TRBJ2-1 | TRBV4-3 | TGCGCCAGCAGCCAAGATGGCACAGGGACCGATGAGCAGTTCTTC | CASSQDGTGTDEQFF
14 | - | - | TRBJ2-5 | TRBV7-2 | TGTGCCAGCAGCTCCCCAGGACTACAAGAGACCCAGTACTTC | CASSSPGLQETQYF
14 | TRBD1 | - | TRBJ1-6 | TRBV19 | TGTGCCAGTAGTATGGGGACAGTGAATTCACCCCTCCACTTT | CASSMGTVNSPLHF
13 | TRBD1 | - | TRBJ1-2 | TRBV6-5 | TGTGCCAGCATGCGGGACAGGGTCGATGGCTACACCTTC | CASMRDRVDGYTF
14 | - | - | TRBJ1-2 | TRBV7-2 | TGTGCCAGCAGCTCCGCGCGCCCTTTCTTAGGCTACACCTTC | CASSSARPFLGYTF
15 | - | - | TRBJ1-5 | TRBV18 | TGTGCCAGCTCACGCGAAACAGGGTATAGCCAGCCCCAGCATTTT | CASSRETGYSQPQHF
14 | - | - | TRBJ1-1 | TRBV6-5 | TGTGCCAGCAGTCAGGCGGGGGTAGTCACTGAAGCTTTCTTT | CASSQAGVVTEAFF
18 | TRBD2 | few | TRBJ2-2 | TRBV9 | TGTGCCAGCAGCGTAGCTCAGCCTAGCGGGAGGAAAACCGGGGAGCTGTTTTTT | CASSVAQPSGRKTGELFF
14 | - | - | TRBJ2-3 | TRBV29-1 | TGCAGCGTTGTGGAGGGGGCGAGCACAGATACGCAGTATTTT | CSVVEGASTDTQYF
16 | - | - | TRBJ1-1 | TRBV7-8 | TGTGCCAGCAGCTTGCTTACGGGATTCTGGGACACTGAAGCTTTCTTT | CASSLLTGFWDTEAFF
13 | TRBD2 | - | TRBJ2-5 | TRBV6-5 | TGTGCCAGCAGAACTAGCGGGAGAGAGACCCAGTACTTC | CASRTSGRETQYF
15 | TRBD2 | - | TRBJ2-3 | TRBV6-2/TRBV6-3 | TGTGCCAGCAGTTACACCGGGACTATCGGGGATACGCAGTATTTT | CASSYTGTIGDTQYF
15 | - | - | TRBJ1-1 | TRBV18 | TGTGCCAGCTCACCACCGGGCAGTTCGAACACTGAAGCTTTCTTT | CASSPPGSSNTEAFF
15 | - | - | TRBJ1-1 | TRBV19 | TGTGCCAGTAGTGGGTCAGACAGACTGAACACTGAAGCTTTCTTT | CASSGSDRLNTEAFF
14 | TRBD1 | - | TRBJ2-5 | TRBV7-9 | TGTGCCAGCAGCGTCCAGGGGGCAATAAAGACCCAGTACTTC | CASSVQGAIKTQYF
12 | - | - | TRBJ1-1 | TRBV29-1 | TGCAGCGTTGCGGTAGGGGTGGCTGAAGCTTTCTTT | CSVAVGVAEAFF
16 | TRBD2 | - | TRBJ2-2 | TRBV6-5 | TGTGCCAGCAGTTACCGGACTAGCGGGGGGACCGGGGAGCTGTTTTTT | CASSYRTSGGTGELFF
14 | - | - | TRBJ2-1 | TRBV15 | TGTGCCACCAGCAGGGGGAGCTCCTACAATGAGCAGTTCTTC | CATSRGSSYNEQFF
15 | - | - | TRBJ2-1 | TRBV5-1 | TGCGCCAGCAGCTTGGCACCGGCAGGCTACAATGAGCAGTTCTTC | CASSLAPAGYNEQFF
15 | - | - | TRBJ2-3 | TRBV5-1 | TGCGCCAGCAGCTTGGTGGAGAGGGATGCGGATACGCAGTATTTT | CASSLVERDADTQYF
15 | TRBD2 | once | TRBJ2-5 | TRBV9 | TGTGCCAGCAGCGTAACGACCGGACTAGTTGAGACCCAGTACTTC | CASSVTTGLVETQYF
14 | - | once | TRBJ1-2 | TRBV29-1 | TGCAGCGTTGGAGGGGGGGCGTGGGGCTATGGCTACACCTTC | CSVGGGAWGYGYTF
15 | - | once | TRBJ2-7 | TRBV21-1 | TGTGCCAGCAGCAAAGTCGGCAGGGATCCCTACGAGCAGTACTTC | CASSKVGRDPYEQYF
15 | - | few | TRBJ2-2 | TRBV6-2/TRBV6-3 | TGTGCCAGCAGTTACCCTAAACTAGGCACCGGGGAGCTGTTTTTT | CASSYPKLGTGELFF
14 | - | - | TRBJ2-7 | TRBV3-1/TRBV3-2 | TGTGCCAGCAGGAAGGGGGTAGGGAGTTACGAGCAGTACTTC | CASRKGVGSYEQYF
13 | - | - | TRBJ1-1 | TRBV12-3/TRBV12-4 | TGTGCCAGCAGCGGGCGGACAGCGTTGGATGCTTTCTTT | CASSGRTALDAFF